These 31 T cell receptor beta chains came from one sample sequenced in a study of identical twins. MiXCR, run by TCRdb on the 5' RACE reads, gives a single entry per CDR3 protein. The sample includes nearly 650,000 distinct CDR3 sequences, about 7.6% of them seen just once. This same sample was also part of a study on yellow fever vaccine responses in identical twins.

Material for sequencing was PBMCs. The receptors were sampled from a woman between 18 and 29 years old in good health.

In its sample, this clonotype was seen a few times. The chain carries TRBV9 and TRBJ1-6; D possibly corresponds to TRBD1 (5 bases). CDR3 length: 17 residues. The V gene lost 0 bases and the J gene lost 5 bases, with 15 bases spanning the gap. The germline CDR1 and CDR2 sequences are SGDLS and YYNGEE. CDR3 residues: CASSVGDGPGHNSPLHF. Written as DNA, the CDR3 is TGTGCCAGCAGCGTAGGGGACGGCCCCGGCCATAATTCACCCCTCCACTTT. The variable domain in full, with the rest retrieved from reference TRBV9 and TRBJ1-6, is DSGVTQTPKHLITATGQRVTLRCSPRSGDLSVYWYQQSLDQGLQFLIQYYNGEERAKGNILERFSAQQFPDLHSELNLSSLELGDSALYFCASSVGDGPGHNSPLHFGNGTRLTVT.

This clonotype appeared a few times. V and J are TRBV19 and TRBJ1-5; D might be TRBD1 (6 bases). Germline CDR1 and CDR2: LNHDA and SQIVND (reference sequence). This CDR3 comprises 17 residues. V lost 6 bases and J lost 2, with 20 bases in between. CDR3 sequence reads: CASRGAQGGYGNQPQHF. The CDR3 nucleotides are TGTGCCAGTAGGGGGGCACAAGGAGGGTATGGCAATCAGCCCCAGCATTTT.

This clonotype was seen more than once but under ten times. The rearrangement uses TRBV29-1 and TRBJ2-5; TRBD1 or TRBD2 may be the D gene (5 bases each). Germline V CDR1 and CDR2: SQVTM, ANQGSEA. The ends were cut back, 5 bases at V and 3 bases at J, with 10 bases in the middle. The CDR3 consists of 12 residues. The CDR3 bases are TGCAGCGTTCTTAGGGGAGAAGAGACCCAGTACTTC. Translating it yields CSVLRGEETQYF.

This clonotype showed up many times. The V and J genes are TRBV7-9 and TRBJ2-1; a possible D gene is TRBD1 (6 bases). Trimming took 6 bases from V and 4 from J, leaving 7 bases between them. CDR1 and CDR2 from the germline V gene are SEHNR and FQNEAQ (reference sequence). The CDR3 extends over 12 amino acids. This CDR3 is CASRGGYNEQFF. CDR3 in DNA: TGTGCCAGCAGAGGGGGATACAATGAGCAGTTCTTC.

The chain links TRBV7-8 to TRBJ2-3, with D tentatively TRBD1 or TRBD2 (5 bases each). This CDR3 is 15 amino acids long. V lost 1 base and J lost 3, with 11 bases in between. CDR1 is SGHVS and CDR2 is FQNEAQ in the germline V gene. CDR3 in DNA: TGTGCCAGCAGCTTAGTGGGGGAACTTACAGATACGCAGTATTTT. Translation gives CASSLVGELTDTQYF.

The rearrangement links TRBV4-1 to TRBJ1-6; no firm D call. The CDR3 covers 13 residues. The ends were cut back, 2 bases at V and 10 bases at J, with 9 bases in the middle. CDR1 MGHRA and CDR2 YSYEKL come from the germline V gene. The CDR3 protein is CASSQTELSPLHF. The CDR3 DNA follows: TGCGCCAGCAGCCAAACGGAGCTCTCACCCCTCCACTTT.

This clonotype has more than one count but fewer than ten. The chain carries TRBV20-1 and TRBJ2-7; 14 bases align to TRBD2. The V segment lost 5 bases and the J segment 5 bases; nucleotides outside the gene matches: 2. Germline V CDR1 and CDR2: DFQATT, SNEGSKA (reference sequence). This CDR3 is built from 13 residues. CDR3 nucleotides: TGCAGTGCTGGGGGACTAGCGGGAGACGAGCAGTACTTC. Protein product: CSAGGLAGDEQYF.

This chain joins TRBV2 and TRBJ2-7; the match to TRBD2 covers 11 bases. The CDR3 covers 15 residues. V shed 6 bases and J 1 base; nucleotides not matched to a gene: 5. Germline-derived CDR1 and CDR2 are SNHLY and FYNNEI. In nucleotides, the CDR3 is TGTGCCAGCAGGCCGGGACTAGCGGTTTCCTACGAGCAGTACTTC. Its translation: CASRPGLAVSYEQYF.

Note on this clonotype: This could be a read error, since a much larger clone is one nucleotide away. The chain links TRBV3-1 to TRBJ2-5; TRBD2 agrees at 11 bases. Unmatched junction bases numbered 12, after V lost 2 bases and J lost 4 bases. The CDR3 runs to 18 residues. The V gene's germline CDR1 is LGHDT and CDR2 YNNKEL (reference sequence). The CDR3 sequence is CASSQLATGLAEVETQYF. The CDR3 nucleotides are TGTGCCAGCAGCCAACTGGCGACGGGACTAGCGGAGGTAGAGACCCAGTACTTC.

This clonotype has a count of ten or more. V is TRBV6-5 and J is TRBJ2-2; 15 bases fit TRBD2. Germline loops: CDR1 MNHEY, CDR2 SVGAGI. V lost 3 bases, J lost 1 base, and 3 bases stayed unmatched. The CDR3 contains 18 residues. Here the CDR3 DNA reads TGTGCCAGCAGTTATGGGGGACTAGCGGGGGGGAACACCGGGGAGCTGTTTTTT. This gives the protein CASSYGGLAGGNTGELFF.

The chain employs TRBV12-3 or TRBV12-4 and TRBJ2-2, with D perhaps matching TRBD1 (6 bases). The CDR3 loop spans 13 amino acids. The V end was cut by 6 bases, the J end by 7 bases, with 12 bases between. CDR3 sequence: CASRDTGLGELFF. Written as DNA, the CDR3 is TGTGCCAGCAGAGACACAGGGCTCGGGGAGCTGTTTTTT.

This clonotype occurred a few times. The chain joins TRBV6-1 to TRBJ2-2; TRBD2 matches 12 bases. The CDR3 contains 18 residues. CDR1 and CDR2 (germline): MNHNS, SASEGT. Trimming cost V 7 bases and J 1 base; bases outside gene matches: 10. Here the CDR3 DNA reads TGTGCCAGCATCTCTAGCGGGAGGGCCGGTTTGAACACCGGGGAGCTGTTTTTT. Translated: CASISSGRAGLNTGELFF.

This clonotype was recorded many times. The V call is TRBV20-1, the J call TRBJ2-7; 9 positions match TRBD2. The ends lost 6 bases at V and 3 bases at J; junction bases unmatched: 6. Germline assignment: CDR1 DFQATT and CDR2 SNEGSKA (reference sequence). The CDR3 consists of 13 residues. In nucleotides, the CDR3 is TGCAGTGCCAACTTAGCGGGAGTCTACGAGCAGTACTTC. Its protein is CSANLAGVYEQYF.

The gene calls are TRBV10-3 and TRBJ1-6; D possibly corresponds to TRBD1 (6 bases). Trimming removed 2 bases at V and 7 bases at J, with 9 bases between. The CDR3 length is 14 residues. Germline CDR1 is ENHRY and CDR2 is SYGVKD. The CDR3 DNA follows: TGTGCCATCAGTGAGGGACAGAGCAATTCACCCCTCCACTTT. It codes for CAISEGQSNSPLHF.

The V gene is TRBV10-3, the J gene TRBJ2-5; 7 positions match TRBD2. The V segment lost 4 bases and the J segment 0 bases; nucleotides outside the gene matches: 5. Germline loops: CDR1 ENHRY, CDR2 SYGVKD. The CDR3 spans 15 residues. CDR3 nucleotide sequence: TGTGCCATCAGTGGTCGGCGGGGGAACCAAGAGACCCAGTACTTC. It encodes CAISGRRGNQETQYF.

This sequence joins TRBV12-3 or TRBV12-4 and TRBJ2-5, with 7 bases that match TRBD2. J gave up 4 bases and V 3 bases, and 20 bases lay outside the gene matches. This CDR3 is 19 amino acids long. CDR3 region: CASSFRPTVVSGIRETQYF. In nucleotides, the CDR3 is TGTGCCAGCAGTTTTCGCCCCACGGTAGTCAGCGGGATACGAGAGACCCAGTACTTC.

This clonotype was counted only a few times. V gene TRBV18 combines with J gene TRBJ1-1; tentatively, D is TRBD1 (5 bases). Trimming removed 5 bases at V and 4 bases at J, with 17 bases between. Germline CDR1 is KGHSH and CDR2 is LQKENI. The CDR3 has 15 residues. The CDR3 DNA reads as TGTGCCAGCTCAAACAGCCGGCAGGGAGGCACTGAAGCTTTCTTT. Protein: CASSNSRQGGTEAFF.

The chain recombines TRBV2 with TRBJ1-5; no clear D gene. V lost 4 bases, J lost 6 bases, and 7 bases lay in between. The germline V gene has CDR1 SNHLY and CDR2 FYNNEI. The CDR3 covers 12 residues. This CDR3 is CASSGLLQPQHF. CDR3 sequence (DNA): TGTGCCAGCAGTGGTCTGCTTCAGCCCCAGCATTTT.

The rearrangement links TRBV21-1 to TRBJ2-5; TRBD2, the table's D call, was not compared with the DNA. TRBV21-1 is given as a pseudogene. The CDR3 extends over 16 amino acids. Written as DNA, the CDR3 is TGTGCCAGCAGCAAAGGGGGTAGCGGGGCCCAAGAGACCCAGTACTTC. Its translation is CASSKGGSGAQETQYF.

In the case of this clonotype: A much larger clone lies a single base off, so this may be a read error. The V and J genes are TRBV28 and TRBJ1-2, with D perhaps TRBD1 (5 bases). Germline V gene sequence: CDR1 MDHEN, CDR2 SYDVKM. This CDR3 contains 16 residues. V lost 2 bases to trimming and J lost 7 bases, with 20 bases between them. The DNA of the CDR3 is TGTGCCAGCAGTTTACTAGGGGCGACAGAGGGCTTTGGCTACACCTTC. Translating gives CASSLLGATEGFGYTF.

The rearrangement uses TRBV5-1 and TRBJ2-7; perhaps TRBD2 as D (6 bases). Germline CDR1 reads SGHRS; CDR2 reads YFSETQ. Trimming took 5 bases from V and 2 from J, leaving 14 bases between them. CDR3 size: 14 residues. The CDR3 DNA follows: TGCGCCAGCAGATTAGGCGGGACGGCCTACGAGCAGTACTTC. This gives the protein CASRLGGTAYEQYF.

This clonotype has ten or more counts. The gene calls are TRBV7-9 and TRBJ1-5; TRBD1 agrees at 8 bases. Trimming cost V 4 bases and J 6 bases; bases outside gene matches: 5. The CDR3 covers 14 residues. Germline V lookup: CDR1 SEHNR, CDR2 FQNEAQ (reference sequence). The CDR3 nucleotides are TGTGCCAGCAGCTCAGGACAGGGAAGTCAGCCCCAGCATTTT. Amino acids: CASSSGQGSQPQHF.

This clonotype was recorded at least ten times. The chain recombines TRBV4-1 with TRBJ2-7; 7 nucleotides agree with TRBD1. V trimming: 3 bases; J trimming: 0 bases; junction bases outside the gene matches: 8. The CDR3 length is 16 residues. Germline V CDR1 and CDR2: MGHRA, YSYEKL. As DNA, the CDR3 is TGCGCCAGCAGCCAGCATCCCAGGGGGAGCTCCTACGAGCAGTACGTC. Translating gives CASSQHPRGSSYEQYV.

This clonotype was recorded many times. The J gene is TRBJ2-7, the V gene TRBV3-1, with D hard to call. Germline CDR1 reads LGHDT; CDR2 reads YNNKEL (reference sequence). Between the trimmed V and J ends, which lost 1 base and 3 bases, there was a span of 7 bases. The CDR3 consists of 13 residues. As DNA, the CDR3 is TGTGCCAGCAGCCAAGGCATCGGCTACGAGCAGTACTTC. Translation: CASSQGIGYEQYF.

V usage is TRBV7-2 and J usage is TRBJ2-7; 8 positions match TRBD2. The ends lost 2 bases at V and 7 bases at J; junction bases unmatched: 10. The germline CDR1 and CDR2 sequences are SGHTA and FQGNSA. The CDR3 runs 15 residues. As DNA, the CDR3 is TGTGCCAGCAGCTTAAATCGGCTAGTAGCGGGGGAGCAGTACTTC. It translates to CASSLNRLVAGEQYF.

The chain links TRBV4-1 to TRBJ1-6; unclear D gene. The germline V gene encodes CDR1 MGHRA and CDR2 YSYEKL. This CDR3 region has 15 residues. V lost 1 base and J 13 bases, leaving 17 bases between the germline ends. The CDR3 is CASSQALTTPRPLHF. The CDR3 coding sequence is TGCGCCAGCAGCCAAGCGCTCACGACCCCCCGGCCCCTCCACTTT.

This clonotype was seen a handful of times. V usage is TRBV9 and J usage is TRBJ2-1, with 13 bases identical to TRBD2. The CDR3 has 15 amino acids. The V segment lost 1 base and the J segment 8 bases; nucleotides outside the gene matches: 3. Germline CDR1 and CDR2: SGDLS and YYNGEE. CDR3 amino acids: CASSVYGLAGDEQFF. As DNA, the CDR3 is TGTGCCAGCAGCGTATACGGACTAGCGGGAGATGAGCAGTTCTTC.

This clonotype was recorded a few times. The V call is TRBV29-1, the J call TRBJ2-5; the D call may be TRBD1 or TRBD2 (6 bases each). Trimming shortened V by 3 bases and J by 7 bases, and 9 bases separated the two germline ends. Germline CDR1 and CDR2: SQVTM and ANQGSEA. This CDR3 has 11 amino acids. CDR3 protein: CSVDRGGTQYF. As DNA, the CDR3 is TGCAGCGTTGACAGGGGAGGGACCCAGTACTTC. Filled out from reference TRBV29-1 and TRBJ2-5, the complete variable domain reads SAVISQKPSRDICQRGTSLTIQCQVDSQVTMMFWYRQQPGQSLTLIATANQGSEATYESGFVIDKFPISRPNLTFSTLTVSNMSPEDSSIYLCSVDRGGTQYFGPGTRLLVL.

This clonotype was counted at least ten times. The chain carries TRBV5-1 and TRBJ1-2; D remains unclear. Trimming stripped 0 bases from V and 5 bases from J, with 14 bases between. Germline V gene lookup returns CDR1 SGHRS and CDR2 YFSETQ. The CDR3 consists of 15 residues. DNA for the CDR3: TGCGCCAGCAGCTTGGGTGTGGGCAACCTATATGGCTACACCTTC. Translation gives CASSLGVGNLYGYTF.

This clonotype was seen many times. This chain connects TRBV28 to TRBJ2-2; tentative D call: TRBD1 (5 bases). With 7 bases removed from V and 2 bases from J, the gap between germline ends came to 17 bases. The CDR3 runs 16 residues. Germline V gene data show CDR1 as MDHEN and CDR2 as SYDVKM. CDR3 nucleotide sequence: TGTGCCAGCACCACCTCCGGACATATAAACACCGGGGAGCTGTTTTTT. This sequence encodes CASTTSGHINTGELFF.

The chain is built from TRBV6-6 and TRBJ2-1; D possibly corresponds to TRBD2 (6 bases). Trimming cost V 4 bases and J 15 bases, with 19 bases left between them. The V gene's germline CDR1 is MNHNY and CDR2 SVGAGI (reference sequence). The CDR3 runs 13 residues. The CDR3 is CASSFPGGGELFF. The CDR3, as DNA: TGTGCCAGCAGTTTTCCAGGCGGCGGGGAGTTGTTCTTC.